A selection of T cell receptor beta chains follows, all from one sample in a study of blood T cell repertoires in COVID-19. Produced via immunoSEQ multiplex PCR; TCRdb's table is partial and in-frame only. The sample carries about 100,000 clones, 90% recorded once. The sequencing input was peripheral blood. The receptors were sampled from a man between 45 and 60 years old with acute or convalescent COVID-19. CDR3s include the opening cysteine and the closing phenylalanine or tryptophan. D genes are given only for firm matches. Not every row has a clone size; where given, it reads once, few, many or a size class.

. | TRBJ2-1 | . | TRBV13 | TGTGCCAGCAGCTTAAACCAGCGGTCCTACAATGAGCAGTTCTTC | CASSLNQRSYNEQFF
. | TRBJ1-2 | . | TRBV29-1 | TGCAGCGTTCCGTCGTTCCGACAGCTTAACTATGGCTACACCTTC | CSVPSFRQLNYGYTF
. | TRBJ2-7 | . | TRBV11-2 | TGTGCCAGCAGCTTAGAACTTAACTCCTACGAGCAGTACTTC | CASSLELNSYEQYF
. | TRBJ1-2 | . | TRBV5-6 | TGTGCCAGCAGCTTCGGGGGGGCGCGTGGCTACACCTTC | CASSFGGARGYTF
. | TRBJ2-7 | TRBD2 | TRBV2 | TGTGCCAGCACCCGGGGAACTAGCGTGACATCCTACGAGCAGTACTTC | CASTRGTSVTSYEQYF
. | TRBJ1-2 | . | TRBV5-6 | TGTGCCAGCAGCTTGTCGCCAGGGCCCTCTAACTATGGCTACACCTTC | CASSLSPGPSNYGYTF
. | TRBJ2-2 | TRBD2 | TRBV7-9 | TGTGCCAGCAGCTTAGTATTAGCGGGAGTTGCCGGGGAGCTGTTTTTT | CASSLVLAGVAGELFF
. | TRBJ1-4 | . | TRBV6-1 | TGTGCCAGCAGTGAAATTTCCCCCGCAACTAATGAAAAACTGTTTTTT | CASSEISPATNEKLFF
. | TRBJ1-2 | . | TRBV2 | TGTGCCAGACCTTTCGGGGGGCTAAAAGGCTACACCTTC | CARPFGGLKGYTF
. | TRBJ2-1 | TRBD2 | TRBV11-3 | TGTGCCAGCAGCTTAGATCGTAGCGGGAGACTTGCCGGTGAGCAGTTCTTC | CASSLDRSGRLAGEQFF
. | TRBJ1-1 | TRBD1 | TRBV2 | TGTGCCAGCAGTACGCCACAGGGGAAGGGGACTGAAGCTTTCTTT | CASSTPQGKGTEAFF
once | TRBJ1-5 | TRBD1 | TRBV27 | TGTGCCAGCAGTTCACTTACAGGGGTGAGCAATCAGCCCCAGCATTTT | CASSSLTGVSNQPQHF
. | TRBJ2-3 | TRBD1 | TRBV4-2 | TGTGCCAGCAGCCAAACATCCGGACAGGGCTCCACAGATACGCAGTATTTT | CASSQTSGQGSTDTQYF
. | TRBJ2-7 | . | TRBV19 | TGTGCCAGCTCGTACAGGGTGAAGGACGAGCAGTACTTC | CASSYRVKDEQYF
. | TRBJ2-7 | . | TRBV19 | TGTGCCAGTAGTATTGGCCCGTTGGACAACTACGAGCAGTACTTC | CASSIGPLDNYEQYF
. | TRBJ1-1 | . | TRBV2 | TGTGCCAGCAGTGGTCAGATGAACACTGAAGCTTTCTTT | CASSGQMNTEAFF
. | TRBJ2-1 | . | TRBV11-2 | TGTGCCAGCAGCCTAACAGGGTTCTCCTACAATGAGCAGTTCTTC | CASSLTGFSYNEQFF
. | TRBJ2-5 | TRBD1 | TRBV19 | TGTGCCAGTAGTATCCCGGGGACAGGAAAAGAGACCCAGTACTTC | CASSIPGTGKETQYF
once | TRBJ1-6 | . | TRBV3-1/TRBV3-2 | TGTGCCAGCAGGTCGACAAACTATAATTCACCCCTCCACTTT | CASRSTNYNSPLHF
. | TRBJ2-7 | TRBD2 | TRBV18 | TGTGCCAGCTCACCACTAACTAGCGGGAGTGGCGAGCAGTACTTC | CASSPLTSGSGEQYF
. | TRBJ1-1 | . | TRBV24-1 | TGTGCCACACAACAGGGAACGAACACTGAAGCTTTCTTT | CATQQGTNTEAFF
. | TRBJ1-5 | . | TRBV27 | TGTGCCAGCGGGGTCAGGGGAAATCAGCCCCAGCATTTT | CASGVRGNQPQHF
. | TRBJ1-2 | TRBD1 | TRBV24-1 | TGTGCCACCAGTGAACCTGGGACAGGGGGCGGCTACACCTTC | CATSEPGTGGGYTF
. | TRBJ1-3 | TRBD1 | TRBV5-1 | TGCGCCAGCAGCCCAGGGACAGCAGATCCCTCTGGAAACACCATATATTTT | CASSPGTADPSGNTIYF
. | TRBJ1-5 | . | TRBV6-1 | TGTGCCAGCAGTGGGAGGAGGGTACGGGGGAGCAATCAGCCCCAGCATTTT | CASSGRRVRGSNQPQHF
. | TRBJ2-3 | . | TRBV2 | TGTGCCGGGGGGGCGACAGATACGCAGTATTTT | CAGGATDTQYF
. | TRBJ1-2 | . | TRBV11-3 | TGTGCCAGCAGTTCTGAGGGTCTTGACTATGGCTACACCTTC | CASSSEGLDYGYTF
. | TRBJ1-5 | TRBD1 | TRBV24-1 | TGTGCCACCCAAACAGGGGGTGGAAGTCAGCCCCAGCATTTT | CATQTGGGSQPQHF
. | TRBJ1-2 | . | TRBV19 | TGTGCCAGTAGTAGTGATGGATTGGAGGGGAGGTATGGCTACACCTTC | CASSSDGLEGRYGYTF
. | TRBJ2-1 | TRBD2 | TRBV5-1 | TGCGCCAGCAGCGAACTAGCGGGAGGGGGGAATGAGCAGTTCTTC | CASSELAGGGNEQFF
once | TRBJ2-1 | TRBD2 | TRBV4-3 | TGCGCCAGCAGCCAAGAGGGGGGGGATGAGCAGTTCTTC | CASSQEGGDEQFF
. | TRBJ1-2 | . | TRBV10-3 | TGTGCCATCAGTGAGACCCCCGGCGGGACCACCTTATACGGCTACACCTTC | CAISETPGGTTLYGYTF
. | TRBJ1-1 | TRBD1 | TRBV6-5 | TGTGCCAGCAGCGTCAGGGGGAGCACTGAAGCTTTCTTT | CASSVRGSTEAFF
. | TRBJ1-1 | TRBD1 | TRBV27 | TGTGCCAGCAGTTCTACAGGGGGCCGCACTGAAGCTTTCTTT | CASSSTGGRTEAFF
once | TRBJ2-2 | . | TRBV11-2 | TGTGCCAGCAGCTACAATGCCGGACAGATCACCGGGGAGCTGTTTTTT | CASSYNAGQITGELFF
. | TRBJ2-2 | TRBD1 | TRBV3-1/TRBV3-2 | TGTGCCAGCAGTCACAGGGGCGCCGCCGGGGAGCTGTTTTTT | CASSHRGAAGELFF
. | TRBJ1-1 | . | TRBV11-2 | TGTGCCAGCAGCTACAGGGCTCGGGACACTGAAGCTTTCTTT | CASSYRARDTEAFF
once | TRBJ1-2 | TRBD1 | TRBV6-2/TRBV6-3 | TGTGCCAGCAGTTACAGGGGACAGGGAGTAGATGGCTACACCTTC | CASSYRGQGVDGYTF
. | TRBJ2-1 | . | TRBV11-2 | TGTGCCAGCAGCCCGTGGAGGTCTGAAGGGTTCTTC | CASSPWRSEGFF
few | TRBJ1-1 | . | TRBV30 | TGTGCCTGGAGTGGACGGGCTGAAGCTTTCTTT | CAWSGRAEAFF
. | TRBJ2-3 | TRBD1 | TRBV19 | TGTGCCAGTAGCCCCAACAGGGGAGCGGATACGCAGTATTTT | CASSPNRGADTQYF
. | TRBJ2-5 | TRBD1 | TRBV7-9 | TGTGCCAGCAGCCAAGGACAGGGGGTGGACCAAGAGACCCAGTACTTC | CASSQGQGVDQETQYF
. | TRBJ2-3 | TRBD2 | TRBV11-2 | TGTGCCAGCAGCCCCGCTTTGGGTGGGAGGGCCGCAGATACGCAGTATTTT | CASSPALGGRAADTQYF
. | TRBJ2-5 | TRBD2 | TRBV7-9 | TGTGCCAGCAGCTCAGCGGGAGGCGGAGAGACCCAGTACTTC | CASSSAGGGETQYF
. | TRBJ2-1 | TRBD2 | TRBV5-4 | TGTGCCAGCAGCCAGGGACTAGCGGGAGTGGACAATGAGCAGTTCTTC | CASSQGLAGVDNEQFF
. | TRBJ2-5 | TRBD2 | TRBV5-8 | TGTGCCAGCAGCTTCCCGGGAGGTAACCAAGAGACCCAGTACTTC | CASSFPGGNQETQYF
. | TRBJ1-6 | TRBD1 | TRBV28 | TGTGCCAGCAGAGAAGGACAGGGCCGTTCACCCCTCCACTTT | CASREGQGRSPLHF
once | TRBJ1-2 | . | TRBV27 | TGTGCCAGCGGAGACGGCCCCTATGGCTACACCTTC | CASGDGPYGYTF
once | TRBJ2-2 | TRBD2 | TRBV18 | TGTGCCAGCTCAGGATTAGCGGGAGTCGGCACCGGGGAGCTGTTTTTT | CASSGLAGVGTGELFF
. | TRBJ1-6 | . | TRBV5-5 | TGTGCCAGCAGCGAGGAGGCCATATCACCCCTCCACTTT | CASSEEAISPLHF
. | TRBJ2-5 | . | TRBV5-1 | TGCGCCAGCAGAATAGACAACCAAGAGACCCAGTACTTC | CASRIDNQETQYF
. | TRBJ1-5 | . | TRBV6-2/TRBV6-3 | TGTGCCAGCAGTTACTCTCCGACTCATCAGCCCCAGCATTTT | CASSYSPTHQPQHF
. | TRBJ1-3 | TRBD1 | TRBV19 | TGTGCCAGCTCTCCGACAGGGATTTCTGGAAACACCATATATTTT | CASSPTGISGNTIYF
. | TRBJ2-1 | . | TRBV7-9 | TGTGCCAGCAGCTTTAGCCTTAGCGGTCGCTCCTACAATGAGCAGTTCTTC | CASSFSLSGRSYNEQFF
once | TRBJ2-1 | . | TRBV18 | TGTGCCAGCTCTTCAGGGCGGGGTGAGCAGTTCTTC | CASSSGRGEQFF
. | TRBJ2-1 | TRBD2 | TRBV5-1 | TGCGCCAGCAGCTTGCTAGCGGACAATGAGCAGTTCTTC | CASSLLADNEQFF
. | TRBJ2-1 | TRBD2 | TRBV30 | TGTGCCTGGAATAGCGGGTACTCCTACAATGAGCAGTTCTTC | CAWNSGYSYNEQFF
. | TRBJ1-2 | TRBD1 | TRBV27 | TGTGCCAGCAGTTTATCCGGGACAGCTTACTATGGCTACACCTTC | CASSLSGTAYYGYTF
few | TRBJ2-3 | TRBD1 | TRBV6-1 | TGTGCCAGCAGTGAAGCCACAGGGGGCGGCACAGATACGCAGTATTTT | CASSEATGGGTDTQYF